The 25 T cell receptor beta chains below all came from one sample that was sequenced in a study of blood T cell repertoires in COVID-19. Clones were sequenced by immunoSEQ multiplex PCR, and TCRdb holds only the in-frame ones, with some missing. The sample shows around 250,000 clones, almost 85% of them seen only once. The material sequenced was PBMCs or T cells enriched from blood (not recorded which). The receptors were sampled from a woman between 45 and 65 years old with acute COVID-19.

This chain connects TRBV29-1 to TRBJ1-1; D might be TRBD1 (6 bases). Between the trimmed V and J ends, which lost 6 bases and 7 bases, there was a span of 15 bases. Germline CDR1 is SQVTM and CDR2 is ANQGSEA. The CDR3 consists of 12 residues. In DNA form, the CDR3 reads TGCAGCGTACCGGGACAAATAGATGAAGCTTTCTTT. Translated: CSVPGQIDEAFF.

This chain connects TRBV19 to TRBJ1-5, with 10 bases that match TRBD1. CDR3 size: 16 residues. V lost 3 bases and J lost 3; bases outside the gene matches: 5. CDR1 and CDR2 (germline): LNHDA, SQIVND (reference sequence). CDR3 region: CASSILGTGVNQPQHF. The CDR3 DNA reads as TGTGCCAGTAGTATCTTGGGGACAGGGGTCAATCAGCCCCAGCATTTT.

The chain has TRBV4-3 and TRBJ2-3; D gene unclear. V lost 1 base and J 0 bases, leaving 14 bases between the germline ends. Germline V gene lookup returns CDR1 LGHNA and CDR2 YSLEER. The CDR3 totals 17 residues. The CDR3 DNA reads as TGCGCCAGCAGCCAAGGGCCTTTTGGCCGTAGCACAGATACGCAGTATTTT. This codes for CASSQGPFGRSTDTQYF.

This rearrangement joins TRBV7-2 to TRBJ1-5, with D possibly being TRBD1 (5 bases). Germline V lookup: CDR1 SGHTA, CDR2 FQGNSA. Trimming removed 3 bases at V and 4 bases at J, with 22 bases between. The CDR3 has 18 residues. The CDR3 reads CASSFEAGVRIGNQPQHF. CDR3 in DNA: TGTGCCAGCAGCTTTGAGGCGGGGGTCAGGATTGGAAATCAGCCCCAGCATTTT.

This chain links TRBV12-3 or TRBV12-4 with TRBJ1-1; D is unclear. Trimming took 1 base from V and 8 from J, leaving 11 bases between them. CDR3 length: 13 amino acids. The chain's CDR3 is CASSLDGDSEAFF. As DNA, the CDR3 is TGTGCCAGCAGTTTAGACGGGGATTCCGAAGCTTTCTTT.

The rearrangement links TRBV20-1 to TRBJ2-3; 8 bases line up with TRBD2. The CDR3 sequence is 14 residues long. The V segment lost 3 bases and the J segment 11 bases; nucleotides outside the gene matches: 13. CDR1 is DFQATT and CDR2 is SNEGSKA in the germline V gene (reference sequence). The CDR3 DNA is TGCAGTGCTAGTATGGCTAGCGGGCGGACTTGGCAGTATTTT. Protein product: CSASMASGRTWQYF.

This clone was recorded only once. V is TRBV28 and J is TRBJ2-3; 7 bases line up with TRBD2. This CDR3 is 16 amino acids long. Germline trimming cut 2 bases from V and 0 bases from J; bases unmatched to any gene: 5. Germline loops: CDR1 MDHEN, CDR2 SYDVKM. The DNA of the CDR3 is TGTGCCAGCAGTTTAACAGGCGGGGGAAGCACAGATACGCAGTATTTT. It specifies CASSLTGGGSTDTQYF.

V is TRBV7-2 and J is TRBJ2-3; 8 nucleotides line up with TRBD2. Losses at the gene ends were 4 bases for V and 7 bases for J; bases not matched to a gene: 13. CDR1 SGHTA and CDR2 FQGNSA come from the germline V gene. The CDR3 contains 16 residues. CDR3 amino acids: CASSSAGGGIRNTQYF. The DNA for the CDR3 is TGTGCCAGCAGCTCCGCGGGGGGCGGGATACGAAATACGCAGTATTTT. Supplemented by reference TRBV7-2 and TRBJ2-3, the full variable domain reads GAGVSQSPSNKVTEKGKDVELRCDPISGHTALYWYRQSLGQGLEFLIYFQGNSAPDKSGLPSDRFSAERTGGSVSTLTIQRTQQEDSAVYLCASSSAGGGIRNTQYFGPGTRLTVL.

This chain uses TRBV3-1 (or the pseudogene TRBV3-2) with TRBJ1-6; the match to TRBD1 covers 8 bases. V shed 3 bases, J shed 4 bases, and the junction held 5 bases outside the gene matches. This CDR3 has 16 residues. Germline CDR1 LGHDT, CDR2 YNNKEL (reference sequence). In nucleotides, the CDR3 is TGTGCCAGCAGCCATGGACAGGGAAAATATAATTCACCCCTCCACTTT. This sequence encodes CASSHGQGKYNSPLHF.

This clone has a single count. This chain joins TRBV7-3 and TRBJ2-4; D ambiguous. The CDR3 spans 13 residues. The V gene lost 3 bases and the J gene lost 5 bases, with 8 bases spanning the gap. Looked up from germline, CDR1 is SGHTA and CDR2 is FQGTGA. CDR3 in amino acids: CASSLSLENIQYF. The CDR3 region has the DNA TGTGCCAGCAGCTTGAGTTTGGAAAACATTCAGTACTTC.

This chain joins TRBV7-2 and TRBJ1-1; D is undetermined. Germline V lookup: CDR1 SGHTA, CDR2 FQGNSA. This CDR3 comprises 13 residues. V gave up 1 base and J gave up 3 bases, with 6 bases separating them. In nucleotides, the CDR3 is TGTGCCAGCAGCTTAGAACGGTACACTGAAGCTTTCTTT. Its protein is CASSLERYTEAFF.

The genes are TRBV6-5 and TRBJ2-5; a weak D match, TRBD1 (6 bases). Germline V gene sequence: CDR1 MNHEY, CDR2 SVGAGI. This CDR3 is 15 amino acids long. The V end lost 6 bases, the J end lost 4 bases, and 18 bases lay between the germline ends. The CDR3 region is CASSRIEGEGETQYF. The CDR3 DNA sequence: TGTGCCAGCAGCCGAATCGAGGGGGAAGGAGAGACCCAGTACTTC.

This chain connects TRBV2 to TRBJ1-2; D gene ambiguous. V dropped 8 bases and J dropped 7 bases, with 20 bases sitting between them. Germline CDR1 reads SNHLY; CDR2 reads FYNNEI. There are 14 residues in the CDR3. CDR3 amino acids: CASPTEYHGVGYTF. Here the CDR3 DNA reads TGTGCCAGCCCCACCGAATACCACGGGGTTGGCTACACCTTC.

The gene calls are TRBV6-5 and TRBJ1-2, with D possibly matching TRBD1 (5 bases). The CDR3 has 14 amino acids. CDR1 is MNHEY and CDR2 is SVGAGI in the germline V gene. Trimming pared 11 bases from V and 2 bases from J, leaving 18 bases between. The CDR3 DNA sequence: TGTGCCGCGGGCGGTTGGAGGGACAACTATGGCTACACCTTC. Amino acids: CAAGGWRDNYGYTF.

The rearrangement uses TRBV6-5 and TRBJ1-2; 9 bases are a match to TRBD1. The germline CDR1 and CDR2 sequences are MNHEY and SVGAGI. The CDR3 loop spans 14 amino acids. The trim removed 6 bases at V and 8 bases at J, leaving 10 bases unmatched. CDR3 sequence: CASRTQGADRGYTF. DNA of the CDR3: TGTGCCAGCAGGACACAGGGGGCTGATCGAGGCTACACCTTC.

The chain joins TRBV5-1 to TRBJ2-5; 7 bases fit TRBD1. There are 15 residues in the CDR3. CDR1 and CDR2 (germline): SGHRS, YFSETQ. The trim removed 0 bases at V and 1 base at J, leaving 3 bases unmatched. CDR3 sequence reads: CASSLAGDSQETQYF. CDR3 DNA: TGCGCCAGCAGCTTGGCAGGGGACAGCCAAGAGACCCAGTACTTC.

V usage is TRBV3-1 (or the pseudogene TRBV3-2) and J usage is TRBJ1-2; possibly TRBD1 for D (6 bases). Germline CDR1 reads LGHDT; CDR2 reads YNNKEL (reference sequence). The CDR3 contains 15 residues. V lost 1 base to trimming and J lost 0 bases, with 9 bases between them. CDR3 nucleotide sequence: TGTGCCAGCAGCCAAGTAGGGACAACTAACTATGGCTACACCTTC. Encoded protein: CASSQVGTTNYGYTF.

The chain carries TRBV7-6 and TRBJ1-2; 8 bases agree with TRBD1. Germline CDR1 SGHVS, CDR2 FNYEAQ. This CDR3 has 15 amino acids. Losses at the gene ends were 3 bases for V and 2 bases for J; bases not matched to a gene: 5. The CDR3 nucleotides read TGTGCCAGCAGCTTCCAGACAGGGGCGAACTATGGCTACACCTTC. It specifies CASSFQTGANYGYTF.

The chain carries TRBV7-9 and TRBJ1-5, with 7 bases identical to TRBD1. The CDR3 sequence is 14 residues long. Germline CDR1 reads SEHNR; CDR2 reads FQNEAQ (reference sequence). V lost 5 bases to trimming and J lost 4 bases; unmatched junction nucleotides: 5. The CDR3 coding sequence is TGTGCCAGCAGCCCAGGGGGTGGGAATCAGCCCCAGCATTTT. Protein sequence: CASSPGGGNQPQHF.

J is TRBJ2-7 and V is TRBV7-8, with 9 nucleotides matching TRBD2. Looked up from germline, CDR1 is SGHVS and CDR2 is FQNEAQ. J gave up 4 bases and V 5 bases, and 6 bases lay outside the gene matches. The CDR3 totals 14 residues. CDR3 bases: TGTGCCAGCAGCCCCAGAGCGGGGGGATACGAGCAGTACTTC. This gives the protein CASSPRAGGYEQYF.

The gene calls are TRBV7-8 and TRBJ1-2, with D unclear. V was trimmed by 4 bases and J by 8 bases, leaving 17 bases between them. This CDR3 has 14 amino acids. From germline, CDR1 is SGHVS and CDR2 FQNEAQ. The CDR3 sequence is CASSSPLGVGGYTF. The CDR3 DNA reads TGTGCCAGCAGCTCCCCACTCGGGGTGGGAGGCTACACCTTC.

This clone appeared a few times. This chain joins TRBV6-2 or TRBV6-3 and TRBJ2-1; TRBD2 might be the D (6 bases). CDR1 and CDR2 from the germline V gene are MNHEY and SVGEGT. The length of the CDR3 is 16 residues. V dropped 4 bases and J dropped 6 bases, with 19 bases sitting between them. CDR3 residues: CASSSNPWRGINEQFF. The CDR3 bases are TGTGCCAGCAGTTCCAACCCCTGGCGGGGAATCAATGAGCAGTTCTTC.

The rearrangement uses TRBV19 and TRBJ1-1; D is unresolved. Trimming removed 3 bases from V and 1 base from J, with 12 bases in between. Germline V gene lookup returns CDR1 LNHDA and CDR2 SQIVND (reference sequence). This CDR3 has 15 amino acids. For the CDR3, the DNA is TGTGCCAGTAGTATCCGGGATCCTAAGAACACTGAAGCTTTCTTT. This gives the protein CASSIRDPKNTEAFF.

This chain links TRBV2 with TRBJ1-5, with 8 bases fitting TRBD1. CDR1 SNHLY and CDR2 FYNNEI come from the germline V gene. The CDR3 contains 17 residues. V dropped 5 bases and J dropped 1; count of bases not matched to a gene: 10. The CDR3 sequence: CASSNGQGAWSNQPQHF. In DNA form, the CDR3 reads TGTGCCAGCAGTAATGGGCAGGGGGCATGGAGCAATCAGCCCCAGCATTTT.

J is TRBJ2-1 and V is TRBV7-2, with TRBD1 matching over 12 bases. V was pared by 1 base and J by 6 bases, with 10 bases of the junction left unmatched. Germline loops: CDR1 SGHTA, CDR2 FQGNSA. The CDR3 contains 18 residues. CDR3 bases: TGTGCCAGCAGCTTAGTGGGGTTAGGGACAGGGGGCCGCAATGAGCAGTTCTTC. It yields the protein CASSLVGLGTGGRNEQFF.